This TCR beta chain stems from a study of cytomegalovirus exposure and HLA in healthy donors. Turning to the study itself: Early released data had around 88 million unique TCRs, all coming from HLA-typed donors. General study findings and limits: 164 TCR beta chains were listed as cytomegalovirus-associated. Prior analysis indicated that the majority of TCR beta V segments exhibited productivity approximately 87% or approximately 30% of the time. Immune exposure information available was restricted to CMV serostatus.

The primer mix had 60 Vbeta and 13 Jbeta primers. TCRdb's table, derived via immunoSEQ multiplex PCR, lists solely in-frame clones and lacks some. Of about 150,000 clones listed, roughly 81% are singletons. About this clone: Its target is unknown.

V gave up 1 base and J gave up 8 bases, with 11 bases separating them. Germline values: CDR1 SGHTA, CDR2 FQGNSA. CDR3 length: 14 amino acids. The sequencing sample was made of PBMCs. The TCR was taken from a woman under 30 in good health and CMV-seronegative. The chain recombines TRBV7-2 with TRBJ1-4; D gene uncertain. This CDR3 is CASSLGRPGEKLFF. The CDR3 DNA reads as TGTGCCAGCAGCTTAGGTCGCCCGGGGGAAAAACTGTTTTTT.